The source of this T cell receptor beta chain is a study of blood T cells in healthy people across ages. All donors came from Russia, were Caucasian and healthy, and spanned ages about 6 to 95. This CDR3 has 15 residues. V gave up 3 bases and J gave up 4 bases, with 15 bases separating them. For the second PCR, which ran for about 6 to 11 cycles, a sample-barcoded 5' primer and a J-beta primer mix were used. Each TCR beta cDNA got a 12-nucleotide random molecular identifier. Each CDR3 protein gets one entry after TCRdb re-called the 5' RACE reads with MiXCR. The table has 2 million or so distinct CDR3 sequences, 49% seen once; the top ten hold roughly 2.1%.

This chain joins TRBV12-3 or TRBV12-4 and TRBJ2-5, with a possible D match to TRBD2 (6 bases). Sequenced sample: blood. The clonotype comes from a woman aged 35 to 49 in good health. The DNA for the CDR3 is TGTGCCAGCAGTTTGATGGTAGCGGATTCAGAGACCCAGTACTTC. Amino acid sequence: CASSLMVADSETQYF.